The present T cell receptor (beta chain) was sequenced within a study of blood T cells in healthy people across ages. PCR was performed a second time for roughly 7 to 11 cycles using a sample-barcoded 5' primer and a J-beta primer mix. One entry per CDR3 protein, called by TCRdb with MiXCR from the 5' RACE reads. The table records hundreds of thousands of distinct CDR3 sequences, 36% of them present only once. Germline CDR1 reads SEHNR; CDR2 reads FQNEAQ (reference sequence). CDR3 length: 14 amino acids. Trimming stripped 4 bases from V and 9 bases from J, with 13 bases between. The chain carries TRBV7-9 and TRBJ1-6; maybe TRBD1 (6 bases). Sequencing was done on a sample of blood. The clonotype comes from a young man in good health. CDR3 sequence (DNA): TGTGCCAGCAGCTGGGCAGGGGAGGGTTCACCCCTCCACTTT. Translation gives CASSWAGEGSPLHF. The full variable domain, rest sourced from reference TRBV7-9 and TRBJ1-6, is DTGVSQNPRHKITKRGQNVTFRCDPISEHNRLYWYRQTLGQGPEFLTYFQNEAQLEKSRLLSDRFSAERPKGSFSTLEIQRTEQGDSAMYLCASSWAGEGSPLHFGNGTRLTVT.